This paragraph covers one TCR beta chain sequence. As handled by the study authors: Scientists estimated how many nucleated cells there were by amplifying reference gene primers. TCRdb's table, derived via immunoSEQ multiplex PCR, lists solely in-frame clones and lacks some. V, J and clone size are taken as reported in that table, and D and trimming were inferred from the DNA itself. The sample contains more than 130,000 clones, about 80% of which appear only once. CDR1 and CDR2 (germline): MNHEY, SVGAGI. V shed 6 bases and J 1 base; nucleotides not matched to a gene: 3. This CDR3 has 13 amino acids. The data belong to a study of blood T cell repertoires in COVID-19. Study at large: Sample material is recorded as cDNA or gDNA derived from T cells, B-cell-depleted T cells, or PBMCs.

The chain joins TRBV6-5 to TRBJ2-7, with 7 positions matching TRBD1. The receptor was isolated from a human donor in a cohort sampled during active COVID-19. Material: peripheral blood. The CDR3 nucleotides read TGTGCCAGCAGCCTACAGGGGTCCTACGAGCAGTACTTC. Its protein is CASSLQGSYEQYF.